A single sample is the source of the 23 T cell receptor beta chains below, sequenced in a study of identical twins. From the 5' RACE reads, TCRdb called clonotypes with MiXCR, one entry per CDR3 protein. The sample has 1.5 million to 2 million distinct CDR3 sequences; around a third are singletons. The sequenced sample consisted of cord blood. These TCRs come from a newborn girl in good health.

This clonotype has only a few counts. CDR3 coding DNA: TGTGCCAGCAGTTTATTTCGACTAGCGGCTCAAGAGACCCAGTACTTC. Translated: CASSLFRLAAQETQYF. V and J are TRBV12-3 or TRBV12-4 and TRBJ2-5; TRBD2 matches at 9 bases. With V trimmed by 2 bases and J by 2 bases, 6 bases remained unmatched. The CDR3 runs to 16 residues.

The rearrangement uses TRBV25-1 and TRBJ2-1; 9 bases agree with TRBD2. After removal of 2 bases from V and 2 bases from J, the junction contained 13 bases not matched to a gene. Germline V lookup: CDR1 MGHDK, CDR2 SYGVNS. CDR3 size: 19 residues. CDR3 sequence reads: CASSEIRGVAGAAYNEQFF. The CDR3 DNA is TGTGCCAGCAGTGAAATACGGGGAGTAGCGGGGGCCGCCTACAATGAGCAGTTCTTC.

The gene calls are TRBV27 and TRBJ2-1; the match to TRBD2 covers 10 bases. CDR1 is MNHEY and CDR2 is SMNVEV in the germline V gene (reference sequence). J was trimmed by 10 bases and V by 4 bases; bases with no gene match: 10. CDR3 length equals 15 residues. Written as DNA, the CDR3 is TGTGCCAGCAGTTCACAGCGGGGGGGCCTCAACGAGCAGTTCTTC. Protein: CASSSQRGGLNEQFF.

J is TRBJ2-1 and V is TRBV10-3, with 9 nucleotides matching TRBD2. CDR3 length equals 14 residues. Germline V lookup: CDR1 ENHRY, CDR2 SYGVKD. CDR3 coding DNA: TGTGCGACTAGCGGCGAGCTAACCTACAATGAGCAGTTCTTC. This encodes CATSGELTYNEQFF.

This clonotype was seen a handful of times. The V and J genes are TRBV20-1 and TRBJ2-1; TRBD2 might be the D (6 bases). V was shortened by 3 bases and J by 6 bases, with 12 bases between the two germline ends. This CDR3 is 13 amino acids long. Per germline, CDR1 DFQATT and CDR2 SNEGSKA (reference sequence). CDR3 coding DNA: TGCAGTGCTAGCGGGAGCTCAGTCAATGAGCAGTTCTTC. Translation: CSASGSSVNEQFF.

The J gene is TRBJ1-4, the V gene TRBV9; 9 bases are a match to TRBD1. From germline, CDR1 is SGDLS and CDR2 YYNGEE. The V gene end was trimmed by 2 bases and the J gene end by 7 bases; junction bases not matched to a gene: 0. This CDR3 comprises 13 residues. The CDR3 loop reads CASSVDRGEKLFF. CDR3 coding DNA: TGTGCCAGCAGCGTGGACAGGGGTGAAAAACTGTTTTTT.

This chain uses TRBV4-2 with TRBJ2-3; perhaps D is TRBD1 or TRBD2 (5 bases each). CDR1 is LGHNA and CDR2 is YNFKEQ in the germline V gene. Between the trimmed V and J ends, which lost 7 bases and 0 bases, there was a span of 14 bases. The CDR3 is made up of 15 amino acids. This CDR3 is CASTREGRSTDTQYF. The CDR3 nucleotides read TGTGCCAGCACTCGAGAGGGGCGGAGCACAGATACGCAGTATTTT.

This sequence joins TRBV27 and TRBJ1-1; perhaps TRBD1 as D (5 bases). The CDR3 length is 13 residues. Germline lookup yields CDR1 MNHEY and CDR2 SMNVEV (reference sequence). The V end lost 5 bases, the J end lost 7 bases, and 14 bases lay between the germline ends. Written as DNA, the CDR3 is TGTGCCAGCAGTCTCCTGTCAGGGATTGAAGCTTTCTTT. Protein: CASSLLSGIEAFF.

V is TRBV27 and J is TRBJ2-7; 7 bases are a match to TRBD1. Germline-derived CDR1 and CDR2 are MNHEY and SMNVEV (reference sequence). The CDR3 has 13 amino acids. J gave up 4 bases and V 5 bases, and 5 bases lay outside the gene matches. The CDR3 sequence: CASSIRDRYEQYF. CDR3 nucleotides: TGTGCCAGCAGTATTCGGGACAGATACGAGCAGTACTTC.

This chain joins TRBV20-1 and TRBJ1-5, with a tentative D call TRBD1 (5 bases). V was shortened by 3 bases and J by 6 bases, with 12 bases between the two germline ends. Looked up from germline, CDR1 is DFQATT and CDR2 is SNEGSKA (reference sequence). The CDR3 consists of 13 residues. The CDR3 here is CSASSGLGQPQHF. CDR3 nucleotide sequence: TGCAGTGCTAGTTCAGGGCTTGGTCAGCCCCAGCATTTT.

This clonotype was seen only a few times. The gene calls are TRBV3-1 and TRBJ2-1; D remains ambiguous. Trimming pared 0 bases from V and 0 bases from J, leaving 15 bases between. The CDR3 consists of 18 residues. Germline loops: CDR1 LGHDT, CDR2 YNNKEL (reference sequence). CDR3 residues: CASSQDGWIISSYNEQFF. DNA of the CDR3: TGTGCCAGCAGCCAAGATGGGTGGATAATCAGCTCCTACAATGAGCAGTTCTTC.

This clonotype came up many times. The chain is built from TRBV29-1 and TRBJ2-1; 14 bases are a match to TRBD2. The CDR3 has 21 residues. V shed 5 bases, J shed 10 bases, and the junction held 28 bases outside the gene matches. Looked up from germline, CDR1 is SQVTM and CDR2 is ANQGSEA. CDR3 amino acids: CSVPSLTGGEGTSGRRDEQFF. The CDR3 DNA is TGCAGCGTTCCCTCCCTGACAGGGGGTGAAGGGACTAGCGGGAGAAGAGACGAGCAGTTCTTC.

V and J are TRBV20-1 and TRBJ1-1, with TRBD1 matching over 7 bases. The CDR3 has 12 residues. The junction had 2 bases not matched to a gene; V was cut back by 3 bases and J by 4 bases. Looked up from germline, CDR1 is DFQATT and CDR2 is SNEGSKA (reference sequence). CDR3 DNA sequence: TGCAGTGCTAGTGCAGGGGGCACTGAAGCTTTCTTT. Translated: CSASAGGTEAFF.

The sample holds many counts of this clonotype. CDR3 amino acids: CASSLARDGYTF. CDR3 DNA sequence: TGTGCCAGCAGTTTAGCCAGGGATGGCTACACCTTC. The chain carries TRBV28 and TRBJ1-2; D perhaps matches TRBD1 (5 bases). This CDR3 region has 12 residues. The ends were cut back, 2 bases at V and 6 bases at J, with 7 bases in the middle. Germline V lookup: CDR1 MDHEN, CDR2 SYDVKM.

This clonotype has at least ten counts. This chain connects TRBV5-1 to TRBJ2-2, with no clear D. The germline CDR1 and CDR2 sequences are SGHRS and YFSETQ. V was shortened by 1 base and J by 8 bases, with 9 bases between the two germline ends. This CDR3 comprises 13 residues. The chain's CDR3 is CASSLSPSGELFF. CDR3 nucleotide sequence: TGCGCCAGCAGCTTGTCCCCCTCAGGGGAGCTGTTTTTT. Full variable domain (rest looked up from reference TRBV5-1 and TRBJ2-2): KAGVTQTPRYLIKTRGQQVTLSCSPISGHRSVSWYQQTPGQGLQFLFEYFSETQRNKGNFPGRFSGRQFSNSRSEMNVSTLELGDSALYLCASSLSPSGELFFGEGSRLTVL.

This chain links TRBV29-1 with TRBJ2-1; D perhaps matches TRBD2 (6 bases). The better agreement between TRBJ2-7 and the DNA end casts doubt on the J call. Germline CDR1 SQVTM, CDR2 ANQGSEA. The CDR3 runs to 14 residues. The CDR3: CSAWAERAYNEQYF. CDR3 nucleotides: TGCAGCGCCTGGGCGGAGCGGGCCTACAATGAGCAGTACTTC.

A note on this clonotype: The junction departs from the called germline gene at one end, perhaps through a read error. The chain is built from TRBV12-3 or TRBV12-4 and TRBJ1-1; the D is unclear. CDR3 length: 13 residues. CDR3 coding DNA: TGTGCCAGCAGTTTAGCCAGGAACACTAAAGCTTTCTTT. Protein sequence: CASSLARNTKAFF.

Only a few counts were recorded for this clonotype. The rearrangement links TRBV20-1 to TRBJ1-6, with D tentatively TRBD1 (5 bases). Germline values: CDR1 DFQATT, CDR2 SNEGSKA (reference sequence). This CDR3 has 14 residues. This chain's CDR3 is CSPYPGRGNSPLHF. The CDR3 coding sequence is TGCAGCCCCTATCCGGGGCGAGGGAATTCACCCCTCCACTTT.

In its sample, this clonotype was seen many times. At one of its ends the junction is not consistent with the germline gene, which may arise from a read error. The chain combines TRBV5-1 with TRBJ1-2; no clear D. The CDR3 length is 15 residues. Germline CDR1 reads SGHRS; CDR2 reads YFSETQ. The CDR3 sequence is CASSLGGRANYGYTF. The CDR3 DNA reads TGTGCCAGCAGCTTAGGAGGGCGGGCAAACTATGGCTACACCTTC.

This clonotype came up a few times. The rearrangement links TRBV10-3 to TRBJ2-7; 12 bases are shared with TRBD2. The CDR3 is made up of 17 amino acids. The V gene's germline CDR1 is ENHRY and CDR2 SYGVKD. V shed 6 bases, J shed 2 bases, and the junction held 11 bases outside the gene matches. CDR3 amino acids: CAISGDRSSGRAYEQYF. CDR3 DNA: TGTGCCATCAGCGGGGACCGTTCTAGCGGGAGGGCCTACGAGCAGTACTTC.

The rearrangement links TRBV7-2 to TRBJ2-7; the D gene is possibly TRBD1 (6 bases). Trimming stripped 5 bases from V and 3 bases from J, with 14 bases between. The CDR3 totals 14 residues. Germline CDR1 reads SGHTA; CDR2 reads FQGNSA. CDR3 sequence (DNA): TGTGCCAGCAGCCCCGGACAGACTCTCTACGAGCAGTACTTC. Protein: CASSPGQTLYEQYF. Supplemented by reference TRBV7-2 and TRBJ2-7, the full variable domain reads GAGVSQSPSNKVTEKGKDVELRCDPISGHTALYWYRQSLGQGLEFLIYFQGNSAPDKSGLPSDRFSAERTGGSVSTLTIQRTQQEDSAVYLCASSPGQTLYEQYFGPGTRLTVT.

This chain joins TRBV9 and TRBJ2-1; TRBD1 matches 7 bases. The CDR3 sequence is 15 residues long. Per germline, CDR1 SGDLS and CDR2 YYNGEE. V lost 2 bases, J lost 10 bases, and 12 bases stayed unmatched. In DNA, the CDR3 is TGTGCCAGCAGCGTTGAGGGACAGCCCTTCTACGAGCAGTTCTTC. It codes for CASSVEGQPFYEQFF.

The chain is built from TRBV11-2 and TRBJ2-5; 8 bases match TRBD1. Per the germline V gene, CDR1 is SGHAT and CDR2 is FQNNGV. The J segment lost 11 bases and the V segment lost 5 bases, leaving 16 bases of the junction unmatched. CDR3 length: 15 residues. CDR3 sequence: CASSPRTGKGNEQYF. In DNA, the CDR3 is TGTGCCAGCAGCCCAAGGACAGGGAAGGGTAATGAGCAGTACTTC.